Presented here are 16 T cell receptor beta chains from one specimen sequenced in a study of shared clonotypes between healthy human individuals. Using immunoSEQ multiplex PCR, the repertoire was profiled, and TCRdb retains in-frame clones only, with some absent. The table includes approximately 1.5 million clones, 95% to 99% detected once. Material for sequencing was naive CD4+ T cells sorted from blood. Subset specified: CD45RA+ positively selected. The receptors were gathered from a man aged 25-45 years in good health.

The sample holds one count of this clone. Within the sample, other DNA sequences also encode this same CDR3. The V and J genes are TRBV7-9 and TRBJ2-7; possibly TRBD1 for D (6 bases). CDR1 SEHNR and CDR2 FQNEAQ come from the germline V gene (reference sequence). There are 12 residues in the CDR3. V shed 5 bases and J shed 4 bases, with 9 bases lying between them. CDR3 sequence: CASSRDRYEQYF. The DNA for the CDR3 is TGTGCCAGCAGCCGCGACAGGTACGAGCAGTACTTC.

The CDR3 protein is CASSFQQGNTEAFF. The CDR3 DNA reads TGCGCCAGCAGCTTCCAACAGGGGAACACTGAAGCTTTCTTT. The rearrangement joins TRBV5-1 to TRBJ1-1; TRBD1 is a possible D gene (6 bases). Germline V lookup: CDR1 SGHRS, CDR2 YFSETQ. Trimming left V 2 bases short and J 1 base short, with 9 bases between. There are 14 residues in the CDR3.

A few counts support this clone. J is TRBJ2-2 and V is TRBV28, with 8 nucleotides matching TRBD1. Germline-derived CDR1 and CDR2 are MDHEN and SYDVKM. The CDR3 has 14 residues. Trimming at V came to 6 bases and at J to 7 bases, leaving 7 bases not matched to a gene. The CDR3 nucleotides read TGTGCCAGCAGATGGACAGGGTCAGACGGGGAGCTGTTTTTT. Residues: CASRWTGSDGELFF.

In this sample, this clone turned up once. V is TRBV6-5 and J is TRBJ2-7; 9 nucleotides align to TRBD1. CDR1 is MNHEY, CDR2 SVGAGI, per germline. Trimming at V came to 5 bases and at J to 1 base, leaving 6 bases not matched to a gene. The CDR3 length is 15 residues. The CDR3 loop reads CASSKHRGQSYEQYF. CDR3 in DNA: TGTGCCAGCAGTAAACACAGGGGGCAGTCCTACGAGCAGTACTTC.

This clone was seen once. The chain links TRBV28 to TRBJ1-5, with D unclear. Germline values: CDR1 MDHEN, CDR2 SYDVKM. The length of the CDR3 is 16 residues. Trimming took 2 bases from V and 4 from J, leaving 15 bases between them. CDR3 region: CASSLVAPGGNQPQHF. The CDR3 coding sequence is TGTGCCAGCAGTTTAGTAGCACCGGGAGGTAATCAGCCCCAGCATTTT.

The chain joins TRBV2 to TRBJ2-6; D is undetermined. Germline V gene sequence: CDR1 SNHLY, CDR2 FYNNEI. Trimming removed 6 bases from V and 0 bases from J, with 9 bases in between. The CDR3 runs 15 residues. DNA of the CDR3: TGTGCCAGCAGAAACACCTACTCTGGGGCCAACGTCCTGACTTTC. Translation gives CASRNTYSGANVLTF.

Notes on this clone: This same CDR3 is encoded by further DNA sequences in the sample. As DNA, the CDR3 is TGCAGCGTGAGACTAGGTGAGACCCAGTACTTC. Translating it yields CSVRLGETQYF. This chain connects TRBV29-1 to TRBJ2-5; TRBD2 is a possible D gene (6 bases). Trimming left V 6 bases short and J 5 bases short, with 10 bases between. The germline V gene encodes CDR1 SQVTM and CDR2 ANQGSEA. The CDR3 spans 11 residues.

This chain links TRBV5-1 with TRBJ2-1, with 10 bases identical to TRBD2. The CDR3 is 15 amino acids. Trimming at V came to 0 bases and at J to 7 bases, leaving 4 bases not matched to a gene. Germline V gene lookup returns CDR1 SGHRS and CDR2 YFSETQ. The CDR3 nucleotides read TGCGCCAGCAGCTTGGATCTAGCGGGAGCAAATGAGCAGTTCTTC. Residues: CASSLDLAGANEQFF. Based on the CDR3 plus reference TRBV5-1 and TRBJ2-1, the full variable domain is KAGVTQTPRYLIKTRGQQVTLSCSPISGHRSVSWYQQTPGQGLQFLFEYFSETQRNKGNFPGRFSGRQFSNSRSEMNVSTLELGDSALYLCASSLDLAGANEQFFGPGTRLTVL.

The chain recombines TRBV5-6 with TRBJ2-4; the D gene is possibly TRBD1 (6 bases). Germline lookup yields CDR1 SGHDT and CDR2 YYEEEE. Trimming took 6 bases from V and 2 from J, leaving 15 bases between them. This CDR3 is 15 amino acids long. This chain's CDR3 is CASTDRTATKNIQYF. The CDR3 DNA reads as TGTGCCAGCACAGACAGGACCGCGACCAAAAACATTCAGTACTTC.

This chain uses TRBV5-1 with TRBJ2-1; 8 bases are shared with TRBD1. CDR1 and CDR2 from the germline V gene are SGHRS and YFSETQ. V gave up 9 bases and J gave up 7 bases; unmatched junction bases: 12. The CDR3 runs to 14 residues. In DNA, the CDR3 is TGCGCCACCCAAACCGGGACAGGTGTGAATGAGCAGTTCTTC. Amino acids: CATQTGTGVNEQFF.

The chain has TRBV7-2 and TRBJ2-2, with 8 bases that match TRBD2. Germline CDR1 SGHTA, CDR2 FQGNSA. The CDR3 is made up of 14 amino acids. V trimming: 0 bases; J trimming: 7 bases; junction bases outside the gene matches: 1. The CDR3 region is CASSLARGDGELFF. CDR3 in DNA: TGTGCCAGCAGCTTAGCGCGGGGGGACGGGGAGCTGTTTTTT.

The rearrangement links TRBV5-4 to TRBJ2-3; D tentatively reads TRBD1 or TRBD2 (5 bases each). There are 16 residues in the CDR3. Trimming removed 4 bases at V and 2 bases at J, with 17 bases between. CDR1 is SGHNT, CDR2 YYREEE, per germline (reference sequence). The CDR3: CASSVAGRVDTDTQYF. In DNA, the CDR3 is TGTGCCAGCAGCGTCGCGGGCAGGGTGGACACAGATACGCAGTATTTT.

This clone was seen just once. The V gene is TRBV5-1, the J gene TRBJ2-3; 8 nucleotides line up with TRBD1. The CDR3 length is 17 residues. The V segment lost 5 bases and the J segment 2 bases; nucleotides outside the gene matches: 13. The germline CDR1 and CDR2 sequences are SGHRS and YFSETQ. Written as DNA, the CDR3 is TGCGCCAGCAGTTCGAGAGGGACAGGATTTCCCACAGATACGCAGTATTTT. Its translation: CASSSRGTGFPTDTQYF. The whole variable domain, remainder taken from reference TRBV5-1 and TRBJ2-3, is KAGVTQTPRYLIKTRGQQVTLSCSPISGHRSVSWYQQTPGQGLQFLFEYFSETQRNKGNFPGRFSGRQFSNSRSEMNVSTLELGDSALYLCASSSRGTGFPTDTQYFGPGTRLTVL.

As for this clone: One junction end does not reproduce the germline sequence, and a read error may be involved. The genes are TRBV2 and TRBJ2-1, with 8 bases lining up with TRBD1. The CDR3 length is 13 residues. Germline V gene data show CDR1 as SNHLY and CDR2 as FYNNEI. The CDR3 nucleotides are TGTGCCTGCAGGGGGCGCGTAGGTAATGAGCAGTTCTTC. Translated, it gives CACRGRVGNEQFF.

The V gene is TRBV5-8, the J gene TRBJ2-5, with D perhaps assigned TRBD1 or TRBD2 (7 bases each). V was trimmed by 2 bases and J by 3 bases, leaving 17 bases between them. Germline V CDR1 and CDR2: SGHTS, YDEGEE. The length of the CDR3 is 16 residues. The CDR3 DNA is TGTGCCAGCAGCTTAGGGGGCTTCGGACTAGAAGAGACCCAGTACTTC. It codes for CASSLGGFGLEETQYF.

The V call is TRBV5-1, the J call TRBJ2-7, with 7 bases matching TRBD2. V lost 3 bases and J lost 5; bases outside the gene matches: 14. Germline V CDR1 and CDR2: SGHRS, YFSETQ. There are 16 residues in the CDR3. The CDR3 reads CASSSSSAGVFDEQYF. The CDR3 DNA is TGCGCCAGCAGCTCCTCCTCGGCGGGAGTTTTCGACGAGCAGTACTTC.